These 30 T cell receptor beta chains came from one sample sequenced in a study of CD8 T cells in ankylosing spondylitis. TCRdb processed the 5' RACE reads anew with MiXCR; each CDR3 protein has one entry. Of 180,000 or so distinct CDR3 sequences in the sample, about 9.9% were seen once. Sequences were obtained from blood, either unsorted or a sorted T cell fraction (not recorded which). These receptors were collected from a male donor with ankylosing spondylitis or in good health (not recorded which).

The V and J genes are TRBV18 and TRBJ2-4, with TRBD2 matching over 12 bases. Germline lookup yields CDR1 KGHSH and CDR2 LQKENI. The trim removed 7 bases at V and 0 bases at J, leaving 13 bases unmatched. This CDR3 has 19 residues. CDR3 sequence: CASWAPTSGSLRAKNIQYF. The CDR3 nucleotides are TGTGCCAGCTGGGCTCCGACTAGCGGGAGTCTAAGAGCCAAAAACATTCAGTACTTC.

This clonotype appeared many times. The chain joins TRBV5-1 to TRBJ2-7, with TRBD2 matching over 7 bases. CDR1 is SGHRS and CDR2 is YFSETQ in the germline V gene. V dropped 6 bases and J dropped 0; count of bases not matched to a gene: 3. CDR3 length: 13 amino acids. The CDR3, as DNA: TGCGCCAGCACCACGGGAGGCTCCTACGAGCAGTACTTC. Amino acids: CASTTGGSYEQYF.

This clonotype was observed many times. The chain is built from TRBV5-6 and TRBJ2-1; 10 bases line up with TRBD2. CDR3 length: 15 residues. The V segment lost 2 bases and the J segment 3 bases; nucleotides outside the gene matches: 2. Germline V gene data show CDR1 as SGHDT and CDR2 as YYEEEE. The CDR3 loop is CASSLGTSVYNEQFF. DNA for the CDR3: TGTGCCAGCAGCTTAGGGACTAGCGTCTACAATGAGCAGTTCTTC.

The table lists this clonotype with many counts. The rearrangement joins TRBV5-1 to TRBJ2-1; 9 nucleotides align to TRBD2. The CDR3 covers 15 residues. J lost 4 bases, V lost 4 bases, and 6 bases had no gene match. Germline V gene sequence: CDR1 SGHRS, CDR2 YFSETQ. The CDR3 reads CASSPTAGGYNEQFF. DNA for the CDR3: TGCGCCAGCAGCCCCACAGCGGGGGGTTACAATGAGCAGTTCTTC.

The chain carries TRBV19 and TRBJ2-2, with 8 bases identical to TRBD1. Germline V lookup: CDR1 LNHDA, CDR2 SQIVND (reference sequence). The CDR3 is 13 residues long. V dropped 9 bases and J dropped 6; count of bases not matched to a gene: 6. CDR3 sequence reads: CASRTGFAGELFF. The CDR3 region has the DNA TGTGCCAGCCGGACAGGGTTCGCCGGGGAGCTGTTTTTT.

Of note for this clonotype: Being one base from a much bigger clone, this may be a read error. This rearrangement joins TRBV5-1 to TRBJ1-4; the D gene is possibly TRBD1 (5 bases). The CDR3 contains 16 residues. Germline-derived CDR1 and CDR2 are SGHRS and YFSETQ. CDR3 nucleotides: TGCGACAGCAGCTCTTTAGACAGAGCAACTAATGAAAAACTGTTTTTT. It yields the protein CDSSSLDRATNEKLFF.

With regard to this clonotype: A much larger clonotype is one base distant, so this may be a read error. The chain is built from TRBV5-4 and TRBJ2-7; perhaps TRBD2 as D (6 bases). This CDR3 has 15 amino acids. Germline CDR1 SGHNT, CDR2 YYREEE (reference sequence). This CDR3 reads CASGLSSLFGGEQYF. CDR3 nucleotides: TGTGCCAGCGGCTTGTCTAGCCTCTTCGGGGGTGAGCAGTACTTC.

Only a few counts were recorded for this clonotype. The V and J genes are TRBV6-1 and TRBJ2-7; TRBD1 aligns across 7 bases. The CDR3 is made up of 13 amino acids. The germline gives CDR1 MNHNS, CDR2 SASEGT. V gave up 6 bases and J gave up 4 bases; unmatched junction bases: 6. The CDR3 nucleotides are TGTGCCAGCAGGCGAGGACAGGTTTACGAGCAGTACTTC. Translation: CASRRGQVYEQYF.

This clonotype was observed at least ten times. CDR3 bases: TGTGCCACCCTAACCAGGTCAGGTCATACCTACGAGCAGTACTTC. Translating it yields CATLTRSGHTYEQYF. The chain combines TRBV12-3 or TRBV12-4 with TRBJ2-7; D not certain. The ends were cut back, 10 bases at V and 2 bases at J, with 21 bases in the middle. This CDR3 contains 15 residues.

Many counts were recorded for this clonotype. The CDR3 DNA sequence: TGCGCCAGCAGCTTGGAATTATCCGGGACAGGGGATGGCTACACCTTC. This codes for CASSLELSGTGDGYTF. The chain joins TRBV5-1 to TRBJ1-2; 10 bases map to TRBD1. CDR1 and CDR2 from the germline V gene are SGHRS and YFSETQ. V shed 0 bases, J shed 6 bases, and the junction held 8 bases outside the gene matches. The CDR3 contains 16 residues. The full variable domain, with the rest looked up from reference TRBV5-1 and TRBJ1-2, is KAGVTQTPRYLIKTRGQQVTLSCSPISGHRSVSWYQQTPGQGLQFLFEYFSETQRNKGNFPGRFSGRQFSNSRSEMNVSTLELGDSALYLCASSLELSGTGDGYTFGSGTRLTVV.

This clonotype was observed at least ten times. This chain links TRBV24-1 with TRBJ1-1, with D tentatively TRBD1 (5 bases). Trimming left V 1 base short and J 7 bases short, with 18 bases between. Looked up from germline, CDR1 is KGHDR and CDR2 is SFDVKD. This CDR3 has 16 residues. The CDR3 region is CATSDLDRVTGDEAFF. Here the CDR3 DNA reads TGTGCCACCAGTGATTTAGACAGAGTCACGGGGGATGAAGCTTTCTTT.

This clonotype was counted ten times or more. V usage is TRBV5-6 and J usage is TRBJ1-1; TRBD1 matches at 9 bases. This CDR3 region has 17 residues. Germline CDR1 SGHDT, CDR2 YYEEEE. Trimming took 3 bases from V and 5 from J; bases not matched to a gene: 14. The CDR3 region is CASSSRTGGVLRTEAFF. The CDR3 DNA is TGTGCCAGCAGCTCTCGAACAGGGGGCGTCTTAAGGACTGAAGCTTTCTTT.

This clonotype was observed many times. This CDR3 reads CSAPRGLAGSGEQFF. Written as DNA, the CDR3 is TGCAGTGCTCCAAGAGGACTAGCGGGGTCGGGTGAGCAGTTCTTC. This chain uses TRBV20-1 with TRBJ2-1; 12 nucleotides match TRBD2. With V trimmed by 5 bases and J by 9 bases, 11 bases remained unmatched. Germline CDR1 reads DFQATT; CDR2 reads SNEGSKA (reference sequence). CDR3 size: 15 residues.

CDR3 in amino acids: CASSGQGLETQYF. In DNA, the CDR3 is TGCGCCAGCAGCGGACAGGGGTTGGAGACCCAGTACTTC. This chain joins TRBV5-1 and TRBJ2-5; 9 nucleotides agree with TRBD1. After removal of 4 bases from V and 5 bases from J, the junction contained 3 bases not matched to a gene. The CDR3 sequence is 13 residues long. Germline V gives CDR1 SGHRS, CDR2 YFSETQ.

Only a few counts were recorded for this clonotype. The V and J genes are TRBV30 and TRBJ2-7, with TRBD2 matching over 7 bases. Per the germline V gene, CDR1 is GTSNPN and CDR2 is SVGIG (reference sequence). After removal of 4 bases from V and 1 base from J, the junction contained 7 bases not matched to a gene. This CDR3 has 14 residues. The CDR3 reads CAWNSGRRSYEQYF. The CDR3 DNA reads TGTGCCTGGAACTCCGGGAGGAGGTCCTACGAGCAGTACTTC.

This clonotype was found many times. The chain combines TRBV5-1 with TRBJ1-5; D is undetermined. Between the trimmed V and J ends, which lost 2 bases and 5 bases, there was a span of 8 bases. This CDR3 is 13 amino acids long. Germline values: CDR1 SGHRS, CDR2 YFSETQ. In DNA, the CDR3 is TGCGCCAGCAGCTTTACAGCGGATCAGCCCCAGCATTTT. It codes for CASSFTADQPQHF.

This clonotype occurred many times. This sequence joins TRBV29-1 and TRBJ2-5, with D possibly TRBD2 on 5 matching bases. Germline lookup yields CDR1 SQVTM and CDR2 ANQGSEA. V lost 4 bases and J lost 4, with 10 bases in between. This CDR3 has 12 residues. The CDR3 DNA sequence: TGCAGCGTTGTGAGGGTTGGAGAGACCCAGTACTTC. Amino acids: CSVVRVGETQYF. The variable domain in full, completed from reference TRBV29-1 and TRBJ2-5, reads SAVISQKPSRDICQRGTSLTIQCQVDSQVTMMFWYRQQPGQSLTLIATANQGSEATYESGFVIDKFPISRPNLTFSTLTVSNMSPEDSSIYLCSVVRVGETQYFGPGTRLLVL.

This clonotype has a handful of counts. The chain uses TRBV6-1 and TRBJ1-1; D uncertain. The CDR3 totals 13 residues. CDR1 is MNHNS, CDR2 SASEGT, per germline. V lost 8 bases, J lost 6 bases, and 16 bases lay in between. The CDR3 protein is CASRDPVGSEAFF. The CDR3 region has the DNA TGTGCCAGCCGGGATCCCGTTGGATCTGAAGCTTTCTTT.

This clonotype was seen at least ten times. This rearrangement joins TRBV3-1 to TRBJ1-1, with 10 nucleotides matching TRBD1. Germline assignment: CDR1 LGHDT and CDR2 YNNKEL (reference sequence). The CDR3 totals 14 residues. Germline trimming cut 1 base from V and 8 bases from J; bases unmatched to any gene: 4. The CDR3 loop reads CASSQVGTGAEAFF. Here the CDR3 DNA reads TGTGCCAGCAGCCAAGTCGGGACAGGGGCCGAAGCTTTCTTT.

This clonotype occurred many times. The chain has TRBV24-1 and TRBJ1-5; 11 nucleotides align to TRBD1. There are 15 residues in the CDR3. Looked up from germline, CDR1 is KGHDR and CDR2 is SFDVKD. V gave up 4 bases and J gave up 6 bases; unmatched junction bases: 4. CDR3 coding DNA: TGTGCCACCAGTGACGGACAGGGGGCTATTCAGCCCCAGCATTTT. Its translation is CATSDGQGAIQPQHF.

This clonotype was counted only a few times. The CDR3 DNA sequence: TGTGCCAGCAGTTTTAAGGCGGTATCCTACAATGAGCAGTTCTTC. Its translation is CASSFKAVSYNEQFF. The rearrangement uses TRBV12-3 or TRBV12-4 and TRBJ2-1; D uncertain. This CDR3 has 15 amino acids. V lost 3 bases and J 1 base, leaving 10 bases between the germline ends.

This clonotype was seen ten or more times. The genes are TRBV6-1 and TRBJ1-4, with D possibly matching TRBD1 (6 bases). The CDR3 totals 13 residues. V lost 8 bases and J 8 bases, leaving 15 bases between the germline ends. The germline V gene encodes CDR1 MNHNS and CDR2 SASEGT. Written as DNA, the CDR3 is TGTGCCAGCGGGCGAGGGGGTGGCGAAAAACTGTTTTTT. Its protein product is CASGRGGGEKLFF.

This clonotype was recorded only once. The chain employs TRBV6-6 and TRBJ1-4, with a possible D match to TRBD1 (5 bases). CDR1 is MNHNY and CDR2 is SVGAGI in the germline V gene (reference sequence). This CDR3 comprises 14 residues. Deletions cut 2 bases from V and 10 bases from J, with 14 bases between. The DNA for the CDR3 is TGTGCCAGCAGTTACGAACCGGCTCAGGGAAAACTGTTTTTT. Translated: CASSYEPAQGKLFF.

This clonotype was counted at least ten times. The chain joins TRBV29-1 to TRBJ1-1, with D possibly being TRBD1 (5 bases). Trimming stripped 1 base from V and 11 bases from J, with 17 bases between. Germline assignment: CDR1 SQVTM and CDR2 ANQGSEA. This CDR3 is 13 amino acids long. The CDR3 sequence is CSVEAQTGTWAFF. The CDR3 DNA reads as TGCAGCGTTGAAGCCCAGACCGGGACTTGGGCTTTCTTT. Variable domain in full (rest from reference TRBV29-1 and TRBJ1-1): SAVISQKPSRDICQRGTSLTIQCQVDSQVTMMFWYRQQPGQSLTLIATANQGSEATYESGFVIDKFPISRPNLTFSTLTVSNMSPEDSSIYLCSVEAQTGTWAFFGQGTRLTVV.

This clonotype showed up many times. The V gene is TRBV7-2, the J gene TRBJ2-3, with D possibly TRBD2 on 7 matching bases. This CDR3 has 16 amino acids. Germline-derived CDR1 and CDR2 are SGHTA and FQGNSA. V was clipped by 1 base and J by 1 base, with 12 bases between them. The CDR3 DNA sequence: TGTGCCAGCAGCTTAGGTCGGGGGGCGGGCACAGATACGCAGTATTTT. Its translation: CASSLGRGAGTDTQYF.

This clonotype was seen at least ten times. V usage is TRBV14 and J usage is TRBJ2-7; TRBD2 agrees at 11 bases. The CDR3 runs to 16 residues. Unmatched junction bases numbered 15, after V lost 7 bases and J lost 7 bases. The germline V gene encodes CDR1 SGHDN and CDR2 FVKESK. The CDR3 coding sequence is TGTGCCAGCAAGCCAAACGGGGCTAGCGGGAGGAGGGAGCAGTACTTC. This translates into CASKPNGASGRREQYF.

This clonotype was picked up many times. The CDR3 here is CAISESETQYF. CDR3 DNA sequence: TGTGCCATCAGTGAGTCGGAGACCCAGTACTTC. The genes are TRBV10-3 and TRBJ2-5; D not resolved. The germline V gene encodes CDR1 ENHRY and CDR2 SYGVKD. The CDR3 is made up of 11 amino acids. Trimming removed 0 bases from V and 5 bases from J, with 1 base in between.

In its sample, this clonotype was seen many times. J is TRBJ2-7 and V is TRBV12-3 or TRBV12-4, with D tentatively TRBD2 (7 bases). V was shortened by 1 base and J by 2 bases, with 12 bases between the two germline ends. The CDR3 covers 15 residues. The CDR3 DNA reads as TGTGCCAGCAGTTTAGGGGCGGGGGCACCCTACGAGCAGTACTTC. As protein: CASSLGAGAPYEQYF.

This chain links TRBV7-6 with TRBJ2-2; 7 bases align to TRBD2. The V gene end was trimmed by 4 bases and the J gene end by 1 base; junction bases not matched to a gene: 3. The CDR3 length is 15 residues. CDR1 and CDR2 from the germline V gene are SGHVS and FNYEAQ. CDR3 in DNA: TGTGCCAGCAGCTGGAGCGGGGTGAACACCGGGGAGCTGTTTTTT. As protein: CASSWSGVNTGELFF.

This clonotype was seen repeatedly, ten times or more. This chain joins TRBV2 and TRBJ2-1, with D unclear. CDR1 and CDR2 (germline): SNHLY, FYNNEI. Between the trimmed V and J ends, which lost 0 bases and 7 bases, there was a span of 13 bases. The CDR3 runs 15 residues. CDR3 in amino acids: CASSEAGRSRNEQFF. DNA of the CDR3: TGTGCCAGCAGTGAAGCGGGCCGGTCTAGGAATGAGCAGTTCTTC.